This passage covers 17 T cell receptor beta chains from one sample sequenced in a study of shared clonotypes between healthy human individuals. The repertoire was sequenced with immunoSEQ multiplex PCR; TCRdb's copy has only in-frame clones and lacks some. The table shows some 2.1 million clones, with 90% to 95% occurring only once. Sequencing used naive CD4+ T cells sorted from blood. Subset specified: CD45RA+ positively selected. The origin of the receptors is a man aged 18 to 30 in good health.

The chain uses TRBV30 and TRBJ1-3; tentatively, D is TRBD1 (6 bases). This CDR3 spans 13 amino acids. The germline V gene encodes CDR1 GTSNPN and CDR2 SVGIG (reference sequence). Trimming shortened V by 4 bases and J by 4 bases, and 11 bases separated the two germline ends. CDR3 sequence: CAWTQGKGNTIYF. The CDR3, as DNA: TGTGCCTGGACCCAGGGGAAGGGAAACACCATATATTTT.

The gene calls are TRBV4-1 and TRBJ2-7, with D perhaps matching TRBD1 or TRBD2 (6 bases each). This CDR3 spans 14 amino acids. With 10 bases removed from V and 6 bases from J, the gap between germline ends came to 22 bases. Germline V lookup: CDR1 MGHRA, CDR2 YSYEKL. CDR3 in DNA: TGCGCCACCGGGGAGGCAGGGGCCTTCCGCGAGCAGTACTTC. Amino acid sequence: CATGEAGAFREQYF.

The V call is TRBV6-6, the J call TRBJ1-3; D unclear. This CDR3 is 15 amino acids long. Per the germline V gene, CDR1 is MNHNY and CDR2 is SVGAGI (reference sequence). V dropped 0 bases and J dropped 0 bases, with 6 bases sitting between them. Here the CDR3 DNA reads TGTGCCAGCAGTTACTCGAGAGTCTCTGGAAACACCATATATTTT. It is translated as CASSYSRVSGNTIYF.

On this clone: This same CDR3 is encoded by further DNA sequences in the sample. This chain joins TRBV5-1 and TRBJ2-5, with 7 bases fitting TRBD1. V trimming: 1 base; J trimming: 5 bases; junction bases outside the gene matches: 2. There are 13 residues in the CDR3. Germline assignment: CDR1 SGHRS and CDR2 YFSETQ. The CDR3 sequence is CASSLTGAETQYF. The CDR3 DNA sequence: TGCGCCAGCAGCTTGACAGGGGCTGAGACCCAGTACTTC.

This clone was picked up one time. The rearrangement links TRBV6-4 to TRBJ1-5, with D possibly matching TRBD1 (5 bases). The germline gives CDR1 MRHNA, CDR2 SNTAGT. The CDR3 contains 15 residues. The V and J ends lost 6 bases and 0 bases respectively, with 12 bases between them. CDR3 region: CASSPQGNSNQPQHF. In DNA, the CDR3 is TGTGCCAGCAGCCCCCAGGGAAATAGCAATCAGCCCCAGCATTTT.

The chain links TRBV5-6 to TRBJ2-1; D ambiguous. V was clipped by 3 bases and J by 7 bases, with 8 bases between them. The germline V gene encodes CDR1 SGHDT and CDR2 YYEEEE. The CDR3 runs to 12 residues. The CDR3, as DNA: TGTGCCAGCAGCTACTACGCTAATGAGCAGTTCTTC. Amino acids: CASSYYANEQFF. Together with reference TRBV5-6 and TRBJ2-1, the CDR3 gives the full variable domain: DAGVTQSPTHLIKTRGQQVTLRCSPKSGHDTVSWYQQALGQGPQFIFQYYEEEERQRGNFPDRFSGHQFPNYSSELNVNALLLGDSALYLCASSYYANEQFFGPGTRLTVL.

J is TRBJ2-2 and V is TRBV4-1; 7 bases are shared with TRBD1. Germline-derived CDR1 and CDR2 are MGHRA and YSYEKL. The CDR3 covers 16 residues. The V and J ends lost 1 base and 0 bases, in that order; junction bases with no gene match: 2. The CDR3 sequence: CASSQGDRSNTGELFF. CDR3 in DNA: TGCGCCAGCAGCCAAGGGGACAGATCGAACACCGGGGAGCTGTTTTTT.

This rearrangement joins TRBV11-2 to TRBJ2-7; D uncertain. V was clipped by 4 bases and J by 6 bases, with 13 bases between them. CDR1 SGHAT and CDR2 FQNNGV come from the germline V gene. This CDR3 is 13 amino acids long. The CDR3 DNA is TGTGCCAGCAGCTCCTTAAAAGATGGCGAGCAGTACTTC. Translation gives CASSSLKDGEQYF.

This rearrangement joins TRBV10-3 to TRBJ1-4; 7 bases map to TRBD1. Trimming at V came to 3 bases and at J to 3 bases, leaving 4 bases not matched to a gene. The V gene's germline CDR1 is ENHRY and CDR2 SYGVKD. This CDR3 region has 15 residues. The DNA for the CDR3 is TGTGCCATCAGTGATTCCGGGACAGCTAATGAAAAACTGTTTTTT. It specifies CAISDSGTANEKLFF.

The chain carries TRBV2 and TRBJ1-2, with D maybe TRBD1 (5 bases). The ends were cut back, 3 bases at V and 5 bases at J, with 16 bases in the middle. Germline CDR1 reads SNHLY; CDR2 reads FYNNEI. The CDR3 length is 15 residues. The CDR3, as DNA: TGTGCCAGCAGTGATCCGGCCAGGGAAGGGTATGGCTACACCTTC. Its translation: CASSDPAREGYGYTF.

The chain joins TRBV15 to TRBJ1-5; the match to TRBD1 covers 9 bases. The CDR3 sequence is 14 residues long. Germline CDR1 is LNHNV and CDR2 is YYDKDF (reference sequence). DNA for the CDR3: TGTGCTACAGCTGGAGGGACAGGGCAAAAGCCCCAGCATTTT. This sequence encodes CATAGGTGQKPQHF.

V and J are TRBV7-8 and TRBJ2-5; a weak D match, TRBD1 (6 bases). This CDR3 spans 15 amino acids. Germline V gene data show CDR1 as SGHVS and CDR2 as FQNEAQ. V shed 5 bases and J shed 4 bases, with 17 bases lying between them. The CDR3, as DNA: TGTGCCAGCAGCCGAAGGATACAGGGTTTAGAGACCCAGTACTTC. Protein product: CASSRRIQGLETQYF.

The V gene is TRBV6-5, the J gene TRBJ1-3; D remains ambiguous. This CDR3 contains 13 residues. Germline V gene lookup returns CDR1 MNHEY and CDR2 SVGAGI. V was clipped by 5 bases and J by 3 bases, with 8 bases between them. The CDR3 loop is CASSHLNGNTIYF. The CDR3 DNA reads as TGTGCCAGCAGTCACCTCAATGGAAACACCATATATTTT.

This sequence joins TRBV7-9 and TRBJ2-7, with 13 bases identical to TRBD2. The CDR3 length is 16 residues. Trimming took 6 bases from V and 2 from J; bases not matched to a gene: 7. From germline, CDR1 is SEHNR and CDR2 FQNEAQ (reference sequence). The CDR3 loop is CASRAGTSGITYEQYF. The CDR3 DNA follows: TGTGCCAGCAGGGCCGGGACTAGCGGGATTACCTACGAGCAGTACTTC.

For the CDR3, the DNA is TGTGCCAGCAGTGCCCCAGGACTAGCGGGGAGGTACGAGCAGTACTTC. Amino acids: CASSAPGLAGRYEQYF. The chain recombines TRBV6-4 with TRBJ2-7; 12 nucleotides agree with TRBD2. The CDR3 is 16 amino acids. Germline V gives CDR1 MRHNA, CDR2 SNTAGT. J lost 4 bases, V lost 4 bases, and 8 bases had no gene match.

This clone appeared a single time. The chain couples TRBV28 to TRBJ1-5; no definite D call. Germline assignment: CDR1 MDHEN and CDR2 SYDVKM. V lost 10 bases and J lost 0, with 10 bases in between. This CDR3 comprises 13 residues. CDR3 protein: CATQVVSNQPQHF. The CDR3, as DNA: TGTGCCACCCAGGTAGTTAGCAATCAGCCCCAGCATTTT.

The V gene is TRBV30, the J gene TRBJ2-1; D unresolved. CDR1 and CDR2 from the germline V gene are GTSNPN and SVGIG (reference sequence). V was trimmed by 5 bases and J by 6 bases, leaving 2 bases between them. The CDR3 totals 9 residues. The DNA of the CDR3 is TGTGCCTGGGGCAATGAGCAGTTCTTC. This encodes CAWGNEQFF.